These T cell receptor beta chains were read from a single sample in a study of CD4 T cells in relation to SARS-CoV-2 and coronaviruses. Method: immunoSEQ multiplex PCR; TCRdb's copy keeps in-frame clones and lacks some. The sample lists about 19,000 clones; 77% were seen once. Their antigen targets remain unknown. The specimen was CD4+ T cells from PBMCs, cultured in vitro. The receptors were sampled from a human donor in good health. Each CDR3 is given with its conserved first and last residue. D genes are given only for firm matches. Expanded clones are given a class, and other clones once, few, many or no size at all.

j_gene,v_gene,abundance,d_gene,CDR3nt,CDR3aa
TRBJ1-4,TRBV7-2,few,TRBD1,TGTGCCAGCAGCCCAACCCGGGGGACAGGGAATGAAAAACTGTTTTTT,CASSPTRGTGNEKLFF
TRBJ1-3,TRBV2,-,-,TGTGCCAGCAGCGAAGCGAGAAACACCATATATTTT,CASSEARNTIYF
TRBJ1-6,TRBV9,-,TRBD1,TGTGCCAGCACCACTGGTATAGGGGGCAGCGGTTCACCCCTCCACTTT,CASTTGIGGSGSPLHF
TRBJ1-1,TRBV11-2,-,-,TGTGCCAGCAGCTTAGATCGGGGAGACGCAGGACAAGCTTTCTTT,CASSLDRGDAGQAFF
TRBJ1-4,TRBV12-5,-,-,TGTGCTAGTGGTTTGTTCCTGAGGGAACTGTTTTTT,CASGLFLRELFF
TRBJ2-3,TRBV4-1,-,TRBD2,TGCGCCAGCAGTCCGACCGGGGGGTGGAGCACAGATACGCAGTATTTT,CASSPTGGWSTDTQYF
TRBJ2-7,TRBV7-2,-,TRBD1,TGTGCCAGCAGCTTCAGACAGGGGGCCTCCTACGAGCAGTACTTC,CASSFRQGASYEQYF
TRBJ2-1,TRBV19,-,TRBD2,TGTGCCAGTACCCTTAGCGGGGGGGCGAATGAGCAGTTCTTC,CASTLSGGANEQFF
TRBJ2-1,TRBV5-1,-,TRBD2,TGCGCCAGCAGCTTGGATCTAGCGGGAGTCTACAATGAGCAGTTCTTC,CASSLDLAGVYNEQFF
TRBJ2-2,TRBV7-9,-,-,TGTGCCAGCCGACTGGGAGTCCCAGACCCCGGGGAGCTGTTTTTT,CASRLGVPDPGELFF
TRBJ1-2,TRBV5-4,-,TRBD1,TGTGCCAGCAGCTTGGGGGACAGGGTTACCTATGGCTACACCTTC,CASSLGDRVTYGYTF
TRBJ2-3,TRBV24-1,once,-,TGTGCCACCAGCCGGGGGGCGAGCACAGATACGCAGTATTTT,CATSRGASTDTQYF
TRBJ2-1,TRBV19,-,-,TGTGCCAGTAGTCCCCTGTGGCAGGTTAATGAGCAGTTCTTC,CASSPLWQVNEQFF
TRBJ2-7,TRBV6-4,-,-,TGTGCCAGCACCACCTCAAGGGGAACCTACGAGCAGTACTTC,CASTTSRGTYEQYF
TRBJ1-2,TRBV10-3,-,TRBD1,TGTGCCATCAGAAGGGACAGGGGGTCTAACTATGGCTACACCTTC,CAIRRDRGSNYGYTF
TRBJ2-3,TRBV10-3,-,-,TGTGCCATCAGTGCGGTAGCTACAGATACGCAGTATTTT,CAISAVATDTQYF
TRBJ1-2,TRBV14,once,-,TGTGCCAGCAATGAGGGGGGAACTGGCTACACCTTC,CASNEGGTGYTF
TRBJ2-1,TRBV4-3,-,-,TGCGCCAGCAGCGTGACGACCCACACCACTTACAATGAGCAGTTCTTC,CASSVTTHTTYNEQFF
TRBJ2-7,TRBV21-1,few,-,TGTGCCAGCAGCCCATCCTACGAGCAGTACTTC,CASSPSYEQYF
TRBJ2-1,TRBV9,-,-,TGTGCCAGCAGCGTACATCAGGAATTAGGTGAGCAGTTCTTC,CASSVHQELGEQFF
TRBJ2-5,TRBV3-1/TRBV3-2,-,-,TGTGCCAGCAGCCCCCAGGGACGGGTTAAAGAGACCCAGTACTTC,CASSPQGRVKETQYF
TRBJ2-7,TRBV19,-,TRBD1,TGTGCCAGTAGTATTGGCCGGGACAGGGTCTCTCGGGAGCAGTACTTC,CASSIGRDRVSREQYF
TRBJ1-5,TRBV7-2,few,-,TGTGCCAGCAGCTTAGAACAGGGTTCGCCCCAGCATTTT,CASSLEQGSPQHF
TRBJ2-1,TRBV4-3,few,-,TGCGCCAGCAGCCTGGCCGGGAGTTCAGGCAATGAGCAGTTCTTC,CASSLAGSSGNEQFF
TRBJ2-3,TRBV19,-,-,TGTGCCAGTAGTGTCCAGGGGCTAGATACGCAGTATTTT,CASSVQGLDTQYF
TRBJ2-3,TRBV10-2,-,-,TGCGCCAGCAGTGATATCCGGGGGCCCCCAGATACGCAGTATTTT,CASSDIRGPPDTQYF
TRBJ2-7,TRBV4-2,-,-,TGTGCCAGCAGCCAAGTGGCGGGACAAGCCTACGAGCAGTACTTC,CASSQVAGQAYEQYF
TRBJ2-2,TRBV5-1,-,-,TGCGCCAGCAGCTTGACCGGGACTTCTACCGGGGAGCTGTTTTTT,CASSLTGTSTGELFF
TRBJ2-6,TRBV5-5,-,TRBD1,TGTGCCAGCAGTTATGGGACAGGGGTTTTACGGGCTGGGGCCAACGTCCTGACTTTC,CASSYGTGVLRAGANVLTF
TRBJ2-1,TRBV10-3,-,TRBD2,TGTGCCATCAGCCAGACTAGCGGGGGGCTGTATGAGCAGTTCTTC,CAISQTSGGLYEQFF
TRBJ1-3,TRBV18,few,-,TGTGCCAGCTCACCACTCGCGGCGGGCTCTGGAAACACCATATATTTT,CASSPLAAGSGNTIYF
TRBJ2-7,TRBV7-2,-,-,TGTGCCAGCAGCCCCGAGCCAAGAGCCTCCTACGAGCAGTACTTC,CASSPEPRASYEQYF
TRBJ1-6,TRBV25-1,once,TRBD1,TGTGCCAGCAGTCTGGGGACAGGCACTTCACCCCTCCACTTT,CASSLGTGTSPLHF
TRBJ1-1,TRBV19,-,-,TGTGCCAGTAAGTCATCGGCGGATAACACTGAAGCTTTCTTT,CASKSSADNTEAFF
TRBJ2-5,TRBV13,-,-,TGTGCCAGCAGCTCAAGAGGTAGGGCCGAGACCCAGTACTTC,CASSSRGRAETQYF
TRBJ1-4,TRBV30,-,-,TGTGCCTGGTCCAGGGGTAATGAAAAACTGTTTTTT,CAWSRGNEKLFF
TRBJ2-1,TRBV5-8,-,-,TGTGCCAGCAGCTTGACTAGGAGCTATGAGCAGTTCTTC,CASSLTRSYEQFF
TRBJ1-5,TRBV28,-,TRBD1,TGTGCCAGCCTGTACAGGGGGCGTTGGGATCAGCCCCAGCATTTT,CASLYRGRWDQPQHF
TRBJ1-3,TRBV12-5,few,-,TGTGCTAGTGGTTCCGGACAGACCTCTGGAAACACCATATATTTT,CASGSGQTSGNTIYF
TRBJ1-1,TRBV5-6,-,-,TGTGCCAGCAGAGGGGCACGGCGGGGCACTGAAGCTTTCTTT,CASRGARRGTEAFF
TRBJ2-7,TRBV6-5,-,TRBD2,TGTGCCAGCAGTAGGACTAGGAGCGCCTTCGAGCAGTACTTC,CASSRTRSAFEQYF
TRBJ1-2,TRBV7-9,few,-,TGTGCCAGCAGCCCGATACCAGATGGCTACACCTTC,CASSPIPDGYTF
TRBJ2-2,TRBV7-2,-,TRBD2,TGTGCCAGCAGCCAAATTAAAAGCGGGGGGCGGCTGTTTTTT,CASSQIKSGGRLFF
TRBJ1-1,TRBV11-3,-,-,TGTGCCACCCCCCCGGGACACCACACTGAAGCTTTCTTT,CATPPGHHTEAFF
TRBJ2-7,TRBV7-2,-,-,TGTGCCAGCAGCTTTCGACAGCAGCAGTACTTC,CASSFRQQQYF
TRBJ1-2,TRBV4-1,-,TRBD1,TGCGCCAGCAGCCACGCCGGGACAGGGGGGAACTATGGCTACACCTTC,CASSHAGTGGNYGYTF
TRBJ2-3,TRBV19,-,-,TGTGCCAGTAGTATACAGGGTCAAGATACGCAGTATTTT,CASSIQGQDTQYF
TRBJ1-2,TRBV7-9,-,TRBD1,TGTGCCAGCAGCTCCCAGGGGGTCTATGGCTACACCTTC,CASSSQGVYGYTF
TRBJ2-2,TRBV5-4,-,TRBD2,TGTGCCAGCAGCACCGGACTAGCGGGGGCCACGAACACCGGGGAGCTGTTTTTT,CASSTGLAGATNTGELFF
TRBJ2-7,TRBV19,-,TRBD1,TGTGCCAGTAGTTCGATAGCCGGGACAGGGAGCTCCTACGAGCAGTACTTC,CASSSIAGTGSSYEQYF
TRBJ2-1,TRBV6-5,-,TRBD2,TGTGCCAGCAGCCGACTAGCGGGAGGGGGCAATGAGCAGTTCTTC,CASSRLAGGGNEQFF
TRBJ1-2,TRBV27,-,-,TGTGCCAGCAGTTTAAATAGTTTCAGTCGACGTGAGAACTATGGCTACACCTTC,CASSLNSFSRRENYGYTF
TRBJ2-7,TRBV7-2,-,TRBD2,TGTGCCAGCAGCCCGGAAGGTAGCGGGAGAGGGTCCTACGAGCAGTACTTC,CASSPEGSGRGSYEQYF
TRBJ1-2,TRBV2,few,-,TGTGCCAGCAGCGACAGTCTCTCTATTGGTGGCTACACCTTC,CASSDSLSIGGYTF
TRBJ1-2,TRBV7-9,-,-,TGTGCCAGCAGCTTTTGGACGAGCGTCAACTATGGCTACACCTTC,CASSFWTSVNYGYTF
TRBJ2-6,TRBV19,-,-,TGTGCCACCGGTGGGTTAACTGGGGCCAACGTCCTGACTTTC,CATGGLTGANVLTF
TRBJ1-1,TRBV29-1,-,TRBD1,TGCAGCGTTGCCTCGACAGGGATTATGAACACTGAAGCTTTCTTT,CSVASTGIMNTEAFF